Shown below are 21 T cell receptor beta chains from a single sample sequenced in a study of T cell responses to AZD1222 COVID-19 vaccine. The assay was immunoSEQ multiplex PCR, and TCRdb's table has in-frame clones only and misses some. This sample has tens of thousands of clones; 89% occur once, and the top ten carry around 2.8%. Specimen: peripheral blood, collected on day 0 of MenACWY control vaccination. These receptors originate from an adult in good health.

V usage is TRBV11-2 and J usage is TRBJ2-2; perhaps TRBD1 as D (5 bases). The CDR3 runs to 14 residues. V dropped 4 bases and J dropped 2 bases, with 8 bases sitting between them. The germline CDR1 and CDR2 sequences are SGHAT and FQNNGV. The CDR3 here is CASSSGQNTGELFF. CDR3 sequence (DNA): TGTGCCAGCAGCTCAGGACAAAACACCGGGGAGCTGTTTTTT. Looking up the rest from reference TRBV11-2 and TRBJ2-2 gives the full variable domain: EAGVAQSPRYKIIEKRQSVAFWCNPISGHATLYWYQQILGQGPKLLIQFQNNGVVDDSQLPKDRFSAERLKGVDSTLKIQPAKLEDSAVYLCASSSGQNTGELFFGEGSRLTVL.

The chain's CDR3 is CASSTVTSGFHEQYF. The CDR3 DNA follows: TGTGCCAGCAGCACCGTTACTTCAGGGTTCCACGAGCAGTACTTC. The chain combines TRBV6-5 with TRBJ2-7, with D tentatively TRBD1 (5 bases). Germline V gene lookup returns CDR1 MNHEY and CDR2 SVGAGI. The CDR3 length is 15 residues. Trimming removed 6 bases from V and 5 bases from J, with 20 bases in between.

The J gene is TRBJ1-1, the V gene TRBV15, with 7 bases aligning to TRBD1. The CDR3 spans 15 residues. The V gene end was trimmed by 0 bases and the J gene end by 6 bases; junction bases not matched to a gene: 7. Germline V CDR1 and CDR2: LNHNV, YYDKDF (reference sequence). The CDR3 protein is CATSRDLKGAPEAFF. The CDR3 coding sequence is TGTGCCACCAGCAGAGATCTCAAGGGGGCTCCTGAAGCTTTCTTT.

The CDR3 spells CASSKALAGTDSSYNSPLHF. The CDR3 nucleotides read TGTGCCAGCAGCAAAGCGCTCGCTGGGACGGACAGCTCCTATAATTCACCCCTCCACTTT. This chain uses TRBV21-1 with TRBJ1-6; the table's TRBD1 call for D was not verified on the DNA. TRBV21-1 is noted as a pseudogene. There are 20 residues in the CDR3.

V and J are TRBV5-4 and TRBJ1-6, with D possibly matching TRBD1 (6 bases). Per germline, CDR1 SGHNT and CDR2 YYREEE (reference sequence). This CDR3 region has 16 residues. Between the trimmed V and J ends, which lost 4 bases and 5 bases, there was a span of 16 bases. CDR3 loop: CASSTAGDLNNSPLHF. In nucleotides, the CDR3 is TGTGCCAGCAGCACTGCAGGGGACTTGAATAATTCACCCCTCCACTTT.

This chain uses TRBV10-3 with TRBJ2-5; D call uncertain. This CDR3 is built from 14 residues. Germline CDR1 is ENHRY and CDR2 is SYGVKD. V shed 0 bases and J shed 5 bases, with 10 bases lying between them. The CDR3 region is CAISESGRTETQYF. The CDR3 DNA reads as TGTGCCATCAGTGAGTCCGGTAGGACGGAGACCCAGTACTTC.

This sequence joins TRBV6-1 and TRBJ2-2; 10 bases agree with TRBD2. This CDR3 comprises 17 residues. The ends lost 4 bases at V and 0 bases at J; junction bases unmatched: 5. Germline V gene sequence: CDR1 MNHNS, CDR2 SASEGT. CDR3 in amino acids: CASSVLAGATNTGELFF. CDR3 bases: TGTGCCAGCAGTGTTCTAGCGGGGGCCACGAACACCGGGGAGCTGTTTTTT.

CDR3 DNA: TGTGCCACCAGTGATTGGGCAGGGACCTCCCAAGAGACCCAGTACTTC. It specifies CATSDWAGTSQETQYF. This sequence joins TRBV24-1 and TRBJ2-5, with D tentatively TRBD1 or TRBD2 (5 bases each). Germline CDR1 is KGHDR and CDR2 is SFDVKD. The CDR3 is 16 residues long. The V end lost 2 bases, the J end lost 1 base, and 13 bases lay between the germline ends.

CDR3 sequence reads: CASRGDSYTEAFF. In DNA, the CDR3 is TGCGCCAGCAGGGGGGACAGTTACACTGAAGCTTTCTTT. The rearrangement links TRBV10-2 to TRBJ1-1; 7 bases agree with TRBD1. J gave up 3 bases and V 6 bases, and 4 bases lay outside the gene matches. Per germline, CDR1 WSHSY and CDR2 SAAADI. This CDR3 region has 13 residues.

This clone was counted only a few times. The V and J genes are TRBV27 and TRBJ1-1; the D gene is possibly TRBD1 (5 bases). Germline V gene lookup returns CDR1 MNHEY and CDR2 SMNVEV (reference sequence). The CDR3 is 13 residues long. V was clipped by 5 bases and J by 5 bases, with 12 bases between them. CDR3 coding DNA: TGTGCCAGCAGTCATGGCGGGGGTACTGAAGCTTTCTTT. It yields the protein CASSHGGGTEAFF.

The chain has TRBV19 and TRBJ1-1; D unresolved. The CDR3 is 13 residues long. Deletions cut 4 bases from V and 1 base from J, with 7 bases between. Germline V gene lookup returns CDR1 LNHDA and CDR2 SQIVND (reference sequence). CDR3 nucleotides: TGTGCCAGTAGTACTGGACGGAACACTGAAGCTTTCTTT. It codes for CASSTGRNTEAFF.

This chain connects TRBV6-5 to TRBJ2-2; 8 nucleotides match TRBD1. The junction had 2 bases not matched to a gene; V was cut back by 8 bases and J by 3 bases. This CDR3 is 13 amino acids long. Looked up from germline, CDR1 is MNHEY and CDR2 is SVGAGI. The CDR3 DNA reads TGTGCCAGCGGACAGGGAGACACCGGGGAGCTGTTTTTT. This gives the protein CASGQGDTGELFF.

This chain joins TRBV2 and TRBJ2-7; TRBD1 matches at 8 bases. Trimming removed 4 bases from V and 6 bases from J; junction bases left unmatched: 11. This CDR3 has 15 residues. The germline V gene has CDR1 SNHLY and CDR2 FYNNEI. This CDR3 reads CASSVMSQGASEQYF. The DNA of the CDR3 is TGTGCCAGCAGTGTTATGTCGCAGGGGGCCAGCGAGCAGTACTTC. Full variable domain (outside the CDR3, taken from reference TRBV2 and TRBJ2-7): EPEVTQTPSHQVTQMGQEVILRCVPISNHLYFYWYRQILGQKVEFLVSFYNNEISEKSEIFDDQFSVERPDGSNFTLKIRSTKLEDSAMYFCASSVMSQGASEQYFGPGTRLTVT.

The chain links TRBV7-9 to TRBJ1-1; no clear D. The CDR3 is 15 residues long. V was trimmed by 5 bases and J by 8 bases, leaving 21 bases between them. Germline V CDR1 and CDR2: SEHNR, FQNEAQ (reference sequence). Here the CDR3 reads CASSLGLRPVEEAFF. In nucleotides, the CDR3 is TGTGCCAGCAGCCTAGGACTCAGGCCGGTGGAAGAAGCTTTCTTT.

The CDR3 nucleotides are TGTGCCAGCACCATCAGAGGAAGAGTGAACACTGAAGCTTTCTTT. Translation gives CASTIRGRVNTEAFF. V and J are TRBV5-6 and TRBJ1-1, with unresolved D. The ends were cut back, 6 bases at V and 0 bases at J, with 15 bases in the middle. CDR1 SGHDT and CDR2 YYEEEE come from the germline V gene. The CDR3 loop spans 15 amino acids.

The rearrangement links TRBV6-6 to TRBJ1-5, with D unclear. Germline assignment: CDR1 MNHNY and CDR2 SVGAGI (reference sequence). The V end lost 5 bases, the J end lost 5 bases, and 7 bases lay between the germline ends. CDR3 length equals 12 residues. CDR3 protein: CASSRDHQPQHF. CDR3 DNA: TGTGCCAGCAGTCGTGACCATCAGCCCCAGCATTTT.

The genes are TRBV19 and TRBJ2-1; 13 bases fit TRBD2. Germline CDR1 reads LNHDA; CDR2 reads SQIVND (reference sequence). The CDR3 runs 17 residues. V was pared by 5 bases and J by 3 bases, with 7 bases of the junction left unmatched. The CDR3 loop is CASSPGTSGVLYNEQFF. In DNA, the CDR3 is TGTGCCAGTAGTCCAGGGACTAGCGGGGTTCTCTACAATGAGCAGTTCTTC.

This chain connects TRBV13 to TRBJ1-2; the match to TRBD1 covers 7 bases. This CDR3 has 14 residues. The V segment lost 0 bases and the J segment 6 bases; nucleotides outside the gene matches: 4. In germline, CDR1 is PRHDT, CDR2 FYEKMQ (reference sequence). As DNA, the CDR3 is TGTGCCAGCAGCTTAGGGGGACAGAGGAATGGCTACACCTTC. Translated: CASSLGGQRNGYTF.

This clone has just one count. This CDR3 reads CASSYTPRGAGYGYTF. CDR3 DNA: TGTGCCAGCAGTTATACGCCACGGGGGGCCGGATATGGCTACACCTTC. The chain combines TRBV6-5 with TRBJ1-2, with D possibly being TRBD1 (6 bases). The CDR3 is made up of 16 amino acids. The germline gives CDR1 MNHEY, CDR2 SVGAGI. V was shortened by 3 bases and J by 5 bases, with 19 bases between the two germline ends.

This rearrangement joins TRBV2 to TRBJ1-5, with D possibly TRBD1 on 5 matching bases. Germline CDR1 SNHLY, CDR2 FYNNEI. The CDR3 contains 13 residues. V was trimmed by 8 bases and J by 1 base, leaving 9 bases between them. As DNA, the CDR3 is TGTGCCAGCGGGACTGTGAGCAATCAGCCCCAGCATTTT. Translated, it gives CASGTVSNQPQHF.

This rearrangement joins TRBV3-1 (or the pseudogene TRBV3-2) to TRBJ1-2, with a tentative D call TRBD1 (5 bases). V was cut by 4 bases and J by 7 bases, with 13 bases left in between. The CDR3 totals 13 residues. Germline CDR1 and CDR2: LGHDT and YNNKEL (reference sequence). The chain's CDR3 is CASSPSRGGGYTF. CDR3 sequence (DNA): TGTGCCAGCAGCCCATCAAGGGGAGGTGGCTACACCTTC.